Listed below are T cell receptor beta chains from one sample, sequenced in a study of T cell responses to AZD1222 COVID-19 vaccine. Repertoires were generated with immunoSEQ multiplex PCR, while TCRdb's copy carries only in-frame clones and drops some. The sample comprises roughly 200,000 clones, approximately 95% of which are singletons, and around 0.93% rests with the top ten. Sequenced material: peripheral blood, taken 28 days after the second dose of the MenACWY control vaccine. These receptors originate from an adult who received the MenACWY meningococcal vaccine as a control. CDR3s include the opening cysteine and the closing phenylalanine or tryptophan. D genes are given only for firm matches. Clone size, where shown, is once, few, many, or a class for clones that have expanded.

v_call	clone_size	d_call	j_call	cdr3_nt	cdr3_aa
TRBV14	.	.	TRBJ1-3	TGTGCCAGCAGCCTCAGACAGGACTCTGGAAACACCATATATTTT	CASSLRQDSGNTIYF
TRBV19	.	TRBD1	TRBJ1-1	TGTGCCAGTAGTAACACCGGGACAGGTTACGGTGAAGCTTTCTTT	CASSNTGTGYGEAFF
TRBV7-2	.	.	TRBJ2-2	TGTGCCAGCAGTTTGAAATCGGGTCCCGGGGAGCTGTTTTTT	CASSLKSGPGELFF
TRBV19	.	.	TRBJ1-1	TGTGCCAGTAGCGGCAACAGGGTTCGAGGCACTGAAGCTTTCTTT	CASSGNRVRGTEAFF
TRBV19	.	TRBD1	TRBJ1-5	TGTGCCAGTACCCCTCAGACAGGGGGGTATAGCAATCAGCCCCAGCATTTT	CASTPQTGGYSNQPQHF
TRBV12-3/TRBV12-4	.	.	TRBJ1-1	TGTGCCAGCAGTCCACGGGAGTTCGCTGAAGCTTTCTTT	CASSPREFAEAFF
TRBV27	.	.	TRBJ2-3	TGTGCCAGCACCCCAGCTGGGACAGATACGCAGTATTTT	CASTPAGTDTQYF
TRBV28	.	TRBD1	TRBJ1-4	TGTGCCAGCAGTTCTACAGGGGGCGGAACTAATGAAAAACTGTTTTTT	CASSSTGGGTNEKLFF
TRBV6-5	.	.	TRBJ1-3	TGTGCCAGCAGTTACATTTCGAGCTCTGGAAACACCATATATTTT	CASSYISSSGNTIYF
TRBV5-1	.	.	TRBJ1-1	TGCGCCAGCAGCTTGGCCAGTACACTTGGCGGCACTGAAGCTTTCTTT	CASSLASTLGGTEAFF
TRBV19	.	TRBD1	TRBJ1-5	TGTGCCAGTAGTATAGTGGGGGACAGGGGATTGCAGCCCCAGCATTTT	CASSIVGDRGLQPQHF
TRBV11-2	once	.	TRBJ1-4	TGTGCCAGCAGCTTAAGACAGACTAATGAAAAACTGTTTTTT	CASSLRQTNEKLFF
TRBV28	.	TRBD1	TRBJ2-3	TGTGCCAGCAGACCGGACAGGGTCGCAGATACGCAGTATTTT	CASRPDRVADTQYF
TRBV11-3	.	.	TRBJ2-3	TGTGCCAGCAGCTCTCCCGGGTCTAGCACAGATACGCAGTATTTT	CASSSPGSSTDTQYF
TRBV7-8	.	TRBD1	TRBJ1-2	TGTGCCAGCAGCTTAAGGACAGGGGGCGCTTCTTATTATGGCTACACCTTC	CASSLRTGGASYYGYTF
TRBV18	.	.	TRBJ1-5	TGTGCCAGCTCACCGTCGGGTAGAGGGCAGCCCCAGCATTTT	CASSPSGRGQPQHF
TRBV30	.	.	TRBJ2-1	TGTGCCTGGAGGCGACAGTCCATGGATGAGCAGTTCTTC	CAWRRQSMDEQFF
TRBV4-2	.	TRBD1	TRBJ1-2	TGTGCCAGCAGCCAAGATAAGGGGGCGTTCGATGGCTACACCTTC	CASSQDKGAFDGYTF
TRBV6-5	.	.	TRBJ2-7	TGTGCCAGCAGACAGGGAAACTACGAGCAGTACTTC	CASRQGNYEQYF
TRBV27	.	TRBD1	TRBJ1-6	TGTGCCAGCACCTCGACAGGGGTGGTCGGTTCACCCCTCCACTTT	CASTSTGVVGSPLHF
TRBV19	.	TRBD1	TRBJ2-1	TGTGCCAGTAGACAGACAGGGGGCTCCTACAATGAGCAGTTCTTC	CASRQTGGSYNEQFF
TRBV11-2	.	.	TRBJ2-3	TGTGCCAGCAGCTTAGTAGAACCTAGCACAGATACGCAGTATTTT	CASSLVEPSTDTQYF
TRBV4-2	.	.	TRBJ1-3	TGTGCCAGCAGCCAAGACAGGCCCGGTACTTCATCTGGAAACACCATATATTTT	CASSQDRPGTSSGNTIYF
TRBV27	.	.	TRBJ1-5	TGTGCCAGCAAGGGACAATATAGCAATCAGCCCCAGCATTTT	CASKGQYSNQPQHF
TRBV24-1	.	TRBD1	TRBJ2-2	TGTGCCACCAGTGATTCCGGGACAGGGTCCACCGGGGAGCTGTTTTTT	CATSDSGTGSTGELFF
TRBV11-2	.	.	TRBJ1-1	TGTGCCAGCAGAGACGGGGCCAAGAACACTGAAGCTTTCTTT	CASRDGAKNTEAFF
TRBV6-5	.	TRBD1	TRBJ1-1	TGTGCCAGCAGGGGTCCCGGGACAGGGGCCGGAGCTTTCTTT	CASRGPGTGAGAFF
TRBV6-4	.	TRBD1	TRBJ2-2	TGTGCCAGCAGTCGACAGGGCAGGAACACCGGGGAGCTGTTTTTT	CASSRQGRNTGELFF
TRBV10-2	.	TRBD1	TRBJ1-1	TGCGCCAGCATCCAGGGGGGGGTGGTGTCTGAAGCTTTCTTT	CASIQGGVVSEAFF
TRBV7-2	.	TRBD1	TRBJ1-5	TGTGCCAGCAGCTTACAGGGGGCTCGCAATCAGCCCCAGCATTTT	CASSLQGARNQPQHF
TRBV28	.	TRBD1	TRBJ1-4	TGTGCCAGCAGCTCTCCGGGGACAGGGGGCGCGACTAATGAAAAACTGTTTTTT	CASSSPGTGGATNEKLFF
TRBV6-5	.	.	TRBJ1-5	TGTGCCACCTCAATGGGGCTGCGTCAGCCCCAGCATTTT	CATSMGLRQPQHF
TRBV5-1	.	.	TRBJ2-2	TGCGCCAGCAGCTTGCGGCAGGGAAACACCGGGGAGCTGTTTTTT	CASSLRQGNTGELFF
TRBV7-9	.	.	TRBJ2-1	TGTGCCAGCAGCTTAGCGGGGGGGCGGAGTGAGCAGTTCTTC	CASSLAGGRSEQFF
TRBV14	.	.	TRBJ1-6	TGTGCCAGCAGCCAAGCTGCCAGGGGTAATTCACCCCTCCACTTT	CASSQAARGNSPLHF
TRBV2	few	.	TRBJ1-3	TGTGCCAGCAAGGGGAATGGAAACACCATATATTTT	CASKGNGNTIYF
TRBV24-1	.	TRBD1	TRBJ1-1	TGTGCCACCAGGGGACAGATGAACACTGAAGCTTTCTTT	CATRGQMNTEAFF
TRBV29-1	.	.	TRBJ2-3	TGCAGCGTTGAGGTGGGCGCAGATACGCAGTATTTT	CSVEVGADTQYF
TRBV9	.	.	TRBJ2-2	TGTGCCAGCAGCGCAAATTCCGGGGAGCTGTTTTTT	CASSANSGELFF
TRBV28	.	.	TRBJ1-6	TGTGCCAGCAGTTTTTTGGACCTCCCCCTCCACTTT	CASSFLDLPLHF
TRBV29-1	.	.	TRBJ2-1	TGCAGCGTTGGCAGGGAACCGTTCTTC	CSVGREPFF
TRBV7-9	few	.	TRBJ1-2	TGTGCCAGCAGTGTGGACACCTATGGCTACACCTTC	CASSVDTYGYTF
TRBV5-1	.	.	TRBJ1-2	TGCGCCAGCAGCTCGGCGGCAGGGCCTAACTATGGCTACACCTTC	CASSSAAGPNYGYTF
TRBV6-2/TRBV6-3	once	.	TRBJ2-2	TGTGCCAGCAGTTTTTTCCCTGGGAGCACCGGGGAGCTGTTTTTT	CASSFFPGSTGELFF
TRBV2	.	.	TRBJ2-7	TGTGCCAGCATCTGGACTACTTCATACGAGCAGTACTTC	CASIWTTSYEQYF
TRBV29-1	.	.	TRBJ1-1	TGCAGCGTTGAAGATCCGAGACAGAGGCAAGCTTTCTTT	CSVEDPRQRQAFF
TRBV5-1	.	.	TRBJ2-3	TGCGCCAGTTCTAATGCCGCCCTAACAGGCACAGATACGCAGTATTTT	CASSNAALTGTDTQYF
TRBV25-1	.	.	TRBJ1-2	TGTGCCAGCAACCGGGGAGCTAACTATGGCTACACCTTC	CASNRGANYGYTF
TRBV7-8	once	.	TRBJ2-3	TGTGCCAGCAGCCTAACAGATACGCAGTATTTT	CASSLTDTQYF
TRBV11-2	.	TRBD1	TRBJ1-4	TGTGCCAGCAGGCCTCTCGGGACAGGGCTTGAAAAACTGTTTTTT	CASRPLGTGLEKLFF
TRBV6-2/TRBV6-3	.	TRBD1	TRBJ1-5	TGTGCCAGCAGTCGGGGGACAGGGCCTTCGAGTCAGCCCCAGCATTTT	CASSRGTGPSSQPQHF
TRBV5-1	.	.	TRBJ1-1	TGCGCCAGCAGCTTCCAAGGGGATGAAGCTTTCTTT	CASSFQGDEAFF
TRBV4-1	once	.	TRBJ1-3	TGCGCCAGCAGCCAAGATCTTCGCCGGGTTGGAAACACCATATATTTT	CASSQDLRRVGNTIYF
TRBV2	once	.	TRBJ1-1	TGTGCCAGCAGCCTCGTGATGAACACTGAAGCTTTCTTT	CASSLVMNTEAFF